This note documents a single TCR beta chain sequence. This sample is part of a study of cytotoxic CD8 clonotypes in ibrutinib-treated CLL. Assay: immunoSEQ multiplex PCR; the TCRdb copy retains only in-frame clones and omits some. The sample consists of around 70,000 clones, approximately 71% of them appearing once. The sequence came from a human donor with chronic lymphocytic leukemia. Specimen: PBMCs, collected after 12 months of ibrutinib treatment.

The CDR3 DNA follows: TGTGCCAGCAGCAAACGGGACATCGAACAAGAGACCCAGTACTTC. It encodes CASSKRDIEQETQYF. The chain combines TRBV7-7 with TRBJ2-5; tentatively, D is TRBD1 (6 bases). Per the germline V gene, CDR1 is SSHAT and CDR2 is FNYEAQ (reference sequence). This CDR3 is built from 15 residues. V shed 5 bases and J shed 2 bases, with 15 bases lying between them.